The 16 T cell receptor beta chains given below trace back to one sample, sequenced in a study of shared clonotypes between healthy human individuals. TCRdb's copy holds only in-frame clones and misses some; the assay was immunoSEQ multiplex PCR. This table holds around 1.1 million clones, around 78% found once. Sequencing was carried out using memory CD4+ T cells from PBMCs. Subset denoted: CD45RA-negative fraction. Receptor source: a man between 18 and 35 years old in good health. Some clones in this sample may be carry-over from other donors' samples.

CDR3 nucleotide sequence: TGCGCCAGCAGCAATAGCGGGAGCACAGATACGCAGTATTTT. Its protein is CASSNSGSTDTQYF. The chain couples TRBV5-1 to TRBJ2-3; 7 nucleotides align to TRBD2. In germline, CDR1 is SGHRS, CDR2 YFSETQ. This CDR3 has 14 amino acids. J gave up 0 bases and V 4 bases, and 2 bases lay outside the gene matches.

The V call is TRBV2, the J call TRBJ2-1; D is unclear. CDR3 length: 12 amino acids. CDR1 is SNHLY and CDR2 is FYNNEI in the germline V gene. V lost 3 bases and J lost 12, with 12 bases in between. In DNA form, the CDR3 reads TGTGCCAGCAGTGAGGGTGGGATCGCGCAGTTCTTC. It specifies CASSEGGIAQFF.

The chain joins TRBV28 to TRBJ2-7; the match to TRBD2 covers 8 bases. After removal of 7 bases from V and 2 bases from J, the junction contained 10 bases not matched to a gene. This CDR3 has 15 residues. The germline V gene encodes CDR1 MDHEN and CDR2 SYDVKM. The CDR3 DNA is TGTGCCAGCATGAGCGGGAGCGAATCCACCTACGAGCAGTACTTC. Amino acids: CASMSGSESTYEQYF. The whole variable domain, filled in from reference TRBV28 and TRBJ2-7, reads DVKVTQSSRYLVKRTGEKVFLECVQDMDHENMFWYRQDPGLGLRLIYFSYDVKMKEKGDIPEGYSVSREKKERFSLILESASTNQTSMYLCASMSGSESTYEQYFGPGTRLTVT.

In the case of this clone: A much larger clone is a single base away; this may be a read error. The chain is built from TRBV5-1 and TRBJ1-2; D not resolved. The germline CDR1 and CDR2 sequences are SGHRS and YFSETQ. The CDR3 length is 12 residues. V was pared by 4 bases and J by 3 bases, with 7 bases between. CDR3 loop: CASSRGDYGYTF. The CDR3 region has the DNA TGCGCCAGCAGCCGGGGAGACTATGGCTACACCTTC.

This chain uses TRBV30 with TRBJ1-2; D gene unclear. Trimming removed 2 bases from V and 4 bases from J, with 5 bases in between. The CDR3 covers 11 residues. In germline, CDR1 is GTSNPN, CDR2 SVGIG (reference sequence). Written as DNA, the CDR3 is TGTGCCTGGAGTCGAGGCTATGGCTACACCTTC. Translated, it gives CAWSRGYGYTF.

J is TRBJ2-3 and V is TRBV7-9; D remains unclear. The ends were cut back, 1 base at V and 0 bases at J, with 8 bases in the middle. The CDR3 runs to 15 residues. The germline V gene encodes CDR1 SEHNR and CDR2 FQNEAQ (reference sequence). CDR3 residues: CASSLVGGSTDTQYF. The CDR3 DNA reads TGTGCCAGCAGCTTAGTTGGCGGTAGCACAGATACGCAGTATTTT.

V is TRBV14 and J is TRBJ1-2; TRBD1 might be the D (6 bases). Between the trimmed V and J ends, which lost 4 bases and 4 bases, there was a span of 16 bases. The germline V gene encodes CDR1 SGHDN and CDR2 FVKESK. This CDR3 has 15 residues. For the CDR3, the DNA is TGTGCCAGCAGCCGCGGGACACTCCTATTCTATGGCTACACCTTC. This codes for CASSRGTLLFYGYTF.

V is TRBV14 and J is TRBJ2-1; the match to TRBD2 covers 9 bases. V lost 1 base, J lost 4 bases, and 5 bases stayed unmatched. This CDR3 region has 16 residues. CDR1 is SGHDN, CDR2 FVKESK, per germline. CDR3 nucleotides: TGTGCCAGCAGCCAAGCCAGACTAGCGGATTACAATGAGCAGTTCTTC. It translates to CASSQARLADYNEQFF.

This clone has a count of ten or more. The same CDR3 can be traced to other DNA sequences in this sample. The gene calls are TRBV5-1 and TRBJ2-3; 11 bases are shared with TRBD2. V gave up 4 bases and J gave up 4 bases; unmatched junction bases: 5. This CDR3 is 15 amino acids long. Germline assignment: CDR1 SGHRS and CDR2 YFSETQ. The CDR3 reads CASSLGLAVADTQYF. In DNA form, the CDR3 reads TGCGCCAGCAGCCTGGGACTAGCGGTTGCAGATACGCAGTATTTT.

This clone came up once. The J gene is TRBJ2-2, the V gene TRBV2; D gene ambiguous. The CDR3 loop spans 14 amino acids. Germline CDR1 reads SNHLY; CDR2 reads FYNNEI. Trimming left V 4 bases short and J 6 bases short, with 12 bases between. CDR3 in amino acids: CASSVIVVSGELFF. In DNA form, the CDR3 reads TGTGCCAGCAGTGTCATTGTGGTCTCCGGGGAGCTGTTTTTT.

This clone was observed many times. This chain connects TRBV28 to TRBJ2-7; D possibly corresponds to TRBD1 (5 bases). Germline values: CDR1 MDHEN, CDR2 SYDVKM. V lost 5 bases, J lost 2 bases, and 13 bases lay in between. The CDR3 consists of 14 residues. The CDR3 bases are TGTGCCAGCAGTGGGCAGGGTAACCCCTACGAGCAGTACTTC. Translation gives CASSGQGNPYEQYF.

In this sample, this clone turned up a few times. The J gene is TRBJ2-7, the V gene TRBV7-2; TRBD2 aligns across 7 bases. The CDR3 loop spans 15 amino acids. The germline V gene encodes CDR1 SGHTA and CDR2 FQGNSA. With 3 bases clipped from V and 4 bases from J, the junction kept 9 bases outside the gene matches. The chain's CDR3 is CASSLDRSGIYEQYF. CDR3 nucleotides: TGTGCCAGCAGCTTGGATAGAAGCGGGATATACGAGCAGTACTTC.

This rearrangement joins TRBV19 to TRBJ2-6, with 11 bases aligning to TRBD1. The CDR3 consists of 19 residues. Unmatched junction bases numbered 10, after V lost 5 bases and J lost 1 base. Germline V lookup: CDR1 LNHDA, CDR2 SQIVND (reference sequence). The CDR3 loop reads CASSGQDRGRSSGANVLTF. In nucleotides, the CDR3 is TGTGCCAGTAGTGGTCAGGACAGGGGGCGTTCGTCTGGGGCCAACGTCCTGACTTTC.

The chain couples TRBV9 to TRBJ2-3, with D possibly being TRBD1 (6 bases). Germline V gives CDR1 SGDLS, CDR2 YYNGEE. This CDR3 spans 13 amino acids. Trimming removed 7 bases from V and 2 bases from J, with 11 bases in between. The CDR3 DNA follows: TGTGCCAGCGGAGGACAGATCACAGATACGCAGTATTTT. Its translation: CASGGQITDTQYF.

The chain links TRBV9 to TRBJ1-4; 9 bases match TRBD1. With V trimmed by 3 bases and J by 10 bases, 7 bases remained unmatched. The CDR3 runs 14 residues. Germline CDR1 and CDR2: SGDLS and YYNGEE. In nucleotides, the CDR3 is TGTGCCAGCAGCGATGGGACAGGGTCGGGAAAACTGTTTTTT. Translating gives CASSDGTGSGKLFF.

V is TRBV11-2 and J is TRBJ2-7; D may be TRBD1 or TRBD2 (6 bases each). This CDR3 has 16 residues. V shed 0 bases and J shed 5 bases, with 17 bases lying between them. Germline V gives CDR1 SGHAT, CDR2 FQNNGV. CDR3 sequence: CASSLEVGWGAHEQYF. CDR3 nucleotide sequence: TGTGCCAGCAGCTTAGAAGTTGGTTGGGGGGCCCACGAGCAGTACTTC.